The sequence of this T cell receptor beta chain was determined in a study of cytomegalovirus exposure and HLA in healthy donors. General observations from the study: Most sequenced TCRs were rare (though some public TCRs occurred in many donors).

Repertoires were generated with immunoSEQ multiplex PCR, while TCRdb's copy carries only in-frame clones and drops some. The sample shows more than 55,000 clones, around 94% of them seen only once. This CDR3 spans 19 amino acids. J gave up 0 bases and V 4 bases, and 15 bases lay outside the gene matches. In germline, CDR1 is SGDLS, CDR2 YYNGEE. The donors were in the approximately 120-subject validation cohort; that cohort was separate from the approximately 670-subject first cohort. Regarding this clone: Its specificity is unknown.

The material sequenced was PBMCs. The receptor was derived from a woman under 30 in good health and CMV-seronegative. The J gene is TRBJ2-5, the V gene TRBV9; TRBD1 aligns across 10 bases. The CDR3 spells CASSTPGTGVNQYQETQYF. The CDR3, as DNA: TGTGCCAGCAGCACCCCCGGGACAGGGGTCAACCAGTACCAAGAGACCCAGTACTTC.